This is a list of T cell receptor beta chains from one sample in a study of CD8 T cell repertoires and HIV-1 epitope variants. Clones were read by immunoSEQ multiplex PCR, and TCRdb kept only the in-frame ones, dropping some. This table holds approximately 7,400 clones, more than 55% found once. The antigens of these receptors remain unknown. What was sequenced was cultured CD8+ T cells derived from PBMCs. These receptors were collected from a male donor with HIV. The CDR3 runs from the conserved cysteine through the conserved F or W. A D gene is named only where the DNA matches it firmly. Size values are once, few and many counts, or a class for expanded clones, and some rows have none.

TRBJ1-2	NA	NA	TRBV28	16	TGTGCCAGCAGTTTCCCACGGACAGACACTAACTATGGCTACACCTTC	CASSFPRTDTNYGYTF
TRBJ2-2	NA	NA	TRBV5-6	16	TGTGCCAGCAGCTCTGGGCAGGGGATCTTTCCCGGGGAGCTGTTTTTT	CASSSGQGIFPGELFF
TRBJ2-2	NA	NA	TRBV6-1	14	TGTGCCAGCAGTGAACCCACTCTCCCCGGGGAGCTGTTTTTT	CASSEPTLPGELFF
TRBJ2-2	NA	NA	TRBV25-1	13	TGTGCCAGCACCCTCACGAACACCGGGGAGCTGTTTTTT	CASTLTNTGELFF
TRBJ2-2	NA	NA	TRBV9	13	TGTGCCAGCGGTTCGGGAGCTACCGGGGAGCTGTTTTTT	CASGSGATGELFF
TRBJ2-7	NA	TRBD1	TRBV5-1	16	TGCGCCAGCAGCACTCCCATGACAGGGGGCTGGGGCGAGCAGTACTTC	CASSTPMTGGWGEQYF
TRBJ1-1	NA	NA	TRBV7-6	16	TGTGCCAGCAGCCCGGGGAGCCGGGGGGCTAAGTCTGAAGCTTTCTTT	CASSPGSRGAKSEAFF
TRBJ1-2	NA	TRBD1	TRBV4-2	18	TGTGCCAGCAGCCAAGAATGGGACAGGGGGTATCCTAACTATGGCTACACCTTC	CASSQEWDRGYPNYGYTF
TRBJ1-4	NA	NA	TRBV7-9	15	TGTGCCAGCAGCTCCGTTAAGGGGCCTAATGAAAAACTGTTTTTT	CASSSVKGPNEKLFF
TRBJ1-5	few	NA	TRBV5-4	15	TGTGCCAGCAGCTTGGACGGGATTGTGGGGCAGCCCCAGCATTTT	CASSLDGIVGQPQHF
TRBJ1-6	NA	NA	TRBV9	16	TGTGCCAGCAGCGCCCCCGGGAGCTCCTATAATTCACCCCTCCACTTT	CASSAPGSSYNSPLHF
TRBJ2-7	NA	NA	TRBV27	15	TGTGCCAGCCTATCTCCTGCCCCAGTCTGGTACGAGCAGTACTTC	CASLSPAPVWYEQYF
TRBJ2-5	NA	NA	TRBV18	13	TGTGCCAGCTCAAAGCGGCCCGGAGAGACCCAGTACTTC	CASSKRPGETQYF
TRBJ1-4	NA	NA	TRBV27	15	TGTGCCAGCAGTCCTTGGACAGATGAGGATGAAAAACTGTTTTTT	CASSPWTDEDEKLFF
TRBJ2-1	NA	TRBD2	TRBV28	15	TGTGCCAGCAGTTTACTAGCGGGCTCCTACAATGAGCAGTTCTTC	CASSLLAGSYNEQFF
TRBJ1-5	NA	NA	TRBV27	14	TGTGCCAGCAGTTTGGGGGGCGAGGGGCAGCCCCAGCATTTT	CASSLGGEGQPQHF
TRBJ1-4	few	TRBD1	TRBV13	15	TGTGCCAGCAGCTTAACATTGGGACAGAATGAAAAACTGTTTTTT	CASSLTLGQNEKLFF
TRBJ2-7	NA	TRBD1	TRBV4-2	15	TGTGCCAGCAGCCAGAGGACAGGGATAACCTACGAGCAGTACTTC	CASSQRTGITYEQYF
TRBJ1-2	NA	NA	TRBV21-1	15	TGTGCCAGCAACAAACGCGGGGGCACCAGGAGTGGCTACACCTTC	CASNKRGGTRSGYTF
TRBJ1-4	NA	TRBD1	TRBV28	17	TGTGCCAGCAGCCCCGAACTCGACAGGGTTCATAATGAAAAACTGTTTTTT	CASSPELDRVHNEKLFF
TRBJ2-7	NA	NA	TRBV6-5	11	TGTGCCAGCGGTGCCCAAGGAGAGCAGTACTTC	CASGAQGEQYF